This TCR beta chain emerged from a study of response to subunit inactivated influenza vaccine. Study outcomes and limitations: After each seasonal influenza vaccination, few new T cells are recruited, the authors suggested.

This clonotype was seen repeatedly, ten times or more. Its antigen is not identified. MiXCR, applied by TCRdb to the RT-PCR reads, yields one record per CDR3 protein. Counted here are under 750,000 distinct CDR3 sequences, around 11% occurring once; the ten biggest clones make up 9.5% to 13%. The starting material was PBMCs from blood, obtained on the day of vaccination. This clonotype was obtained from a man aged 45-65 years who received an inactivated influenza vaccine.

The CDR3 coding sequence is TGTGCCAGCAGTTACTCAATCGACACCCCGCAAGGGGCCAACGTCCTGACTTTC. It encodes CASSYSIDTPQGANVLTF. The rearrangement links TRBV6-5 to TRBJ2-6; D is undetermined. CDR1 and CDR2 from the germline V gene are MNHEY and SVGAGI. This CDR3 has 18 amino acids. V lost 0 bases to trimming and J lost 4 bases, with 16 bases between them.